This TCR beta chain is from a study of regulatory T cells in long-lasting Graves disease. Specified time point: persistent/refractory GD, antithyroid drugs over 5 years with positive TRAb. The TCR library was made from RNA extracted from PBMCs. Graves' disease diagnosis used American Thyroid Association guidelines. Ten or more counts support this clonotype. What it binds is not known. Libraries of TCR beta came from iRepertoire HTBI primers plus Arm-PCR of CDR3 regions. Each CDR3 protein gets one entry after TCRdb re-called the multiplex PCR reads with MiXCR. The sample lists 300,000 or so distinct CDR3 sequences, 15% to 20% occurring once. The CDR3 is made up of 14 amino acids. The V gene's germline CDR1 is PRHDT and CDR2 FYEKMQ (reference sequence). Trimming shortened V by 0 bases and J by 6 bases, and 9 bases separated the two germline ends. Study-level findings and limits: The study found lower TCR diversity in persistent Graves' patients than in newly diagnosed ones. The persistent group shared 2,500 or so public clonotypes, more than the 966 shared by new patients.

V is TRBV13 and J is TRBJ1-5; D uncertain. This sample comprised peripheral blood mononuclear cells (PBMCs), obtained when the disease was refractory, from a patient treated with antithyroid drugs. The clonotype was recovered from a female donor with Graves disease. The CDR3 region is CASSLGRRFQPQHF. Written as DNA, the CDR3 is TGTGCCAGCAGCTTAGGCCGTAGGTTTCAGCCCCAGCATTTT.